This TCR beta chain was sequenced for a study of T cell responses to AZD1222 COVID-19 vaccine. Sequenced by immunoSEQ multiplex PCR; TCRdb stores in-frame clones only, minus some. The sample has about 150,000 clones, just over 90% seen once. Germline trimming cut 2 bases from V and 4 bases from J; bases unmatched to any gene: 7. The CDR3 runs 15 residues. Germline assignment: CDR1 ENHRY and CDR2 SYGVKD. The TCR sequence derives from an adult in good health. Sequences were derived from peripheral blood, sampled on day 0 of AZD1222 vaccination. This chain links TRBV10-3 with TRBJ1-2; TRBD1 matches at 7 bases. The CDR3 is CAISETQQGPYGYTF. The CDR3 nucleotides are TGTGCCATCAGTGAGACCCAACAGGGGCCCTATGGCTACACCTTC.